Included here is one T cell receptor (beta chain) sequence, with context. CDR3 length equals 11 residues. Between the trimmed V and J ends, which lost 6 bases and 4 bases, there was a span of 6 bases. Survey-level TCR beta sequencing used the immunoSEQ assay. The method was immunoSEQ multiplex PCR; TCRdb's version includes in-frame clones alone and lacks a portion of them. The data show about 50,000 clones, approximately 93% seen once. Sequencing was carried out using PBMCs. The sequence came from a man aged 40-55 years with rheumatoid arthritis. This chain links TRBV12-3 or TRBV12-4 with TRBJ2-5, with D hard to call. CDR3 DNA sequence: TGTGCCAGCAGAGCGAGAGAGACCCAGTACTTC. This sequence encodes CASRARETQYF.